The 22 T cell receptor beta chains below were found in one sample sequenced in a study of T cell responses to AZD1222 COVID-19 vaccine. Profiling relied on immunoSEQ multiplex PCR, and the TCRdb table lists in-frame clones only, not all of them. The table records about 97,000 clones, 88% of them present only once. Here the sequenced sample was peripheral blood, taken on day 0 of AZD1222 vaccination. The receptor source for this set is an adult in good health.

This chain connects TRBV5-8 to TRBJ2-7; D is unresolved. V lost 4 bases and J lost 1, with 9 bases in between. The CDR3 covers 13 residues. Germline CDR1 reads SGHTS; CDR2 reads YDEGEE. The CDR3 is CASSGLSSYEQYF. For the CDR3, the DNA is TGTGCCAGCAGCGGCCTGTCGTCCTACGAGCAGTACTTC.

This chain connects TRBV3-1 (or the pseudogene TRBV3-2) to TRBJ1-3; no firm D call. The CDR3 covers 11 residues. Trimming removed 6 bases at V and 4 bases at J, with 4 bases between. The germline gives CDR1 LGHDT, CDR2 YNNKEL (reference sequence). As DNA, the CDR3 is TGTGCCAGCAGGTGGGGAAACACCATATATTTT. Residues: CASRWGNTIYF.

This rearrangement joins TRBV5-4 to TRBJ2-6; D remains ambiguous. In germline, CDR1 is SGHNT, CDR2 YYREEE (reference sequence). Trimming shortened V by 0 bases and J by 4 bases, and 14 bases separated the two germline ends. The CDR3 is 17 amino acids. For the CDR3, the DNA is TGTGCCAGCAGCTTGGGAAAGGGCGCTGCCGGGGCCAACGTCCTGACTTTC. Its translation is CASSLGKGAAGANVLTF.

The chain is built from TRBV6-5 and TRBJ1-6, with 10 positions matching TRBD1. The CDR3 totals 16 residues. V trimming: 0 bases; J trimming: 8 bases; junction bases outside the gene matches: 4. Germline-derived CDR1 and CDR2 are MNHEY and SVGAGI. CDR3 sequence: CASSYSTGQGHSPLHF. The CDR3 region has the DNA TGTGCCAGCAGTTACTCGACGGGACAGGGGCATTCACCCCTCCACTTT.

The genes are TRBV6-5 and TRBJ1-1; 7 nucleotides align to TRBD1. The CDR3 loop spans 14 amino acids. J lost 5 bases, V lost 2 bases, and 5 bases had no gene match. Germline loops: CDR1 MNHEY, CDR2 SVGAGI. The chain's CDR3 is CASSYQTGTTEAFF. DNA of the CDR3: TGTGCCAGCAGTTACCAGACAGGGACGACTGAAGCTTTCTTT.

V and J are TRBV11-1 and TRBJ2-1, with D perhaps given as TRBD1 or TRBD2 (7 bases each). Germline V gene lookup returns CDR1 SGHAT and CDR2 FQDESV (reference sequence). This CDR3 spans 15 amino acids. V lost 5 bases and J 10 bases, leaving 21 bases between the germline ends. The CDR3 nucleotides are TGTGCCAGCAGCCCAGGGGGGGGGCACCCCGTCGAGCAGTTCTTC. The encoded protein is CASSPGGGHPVEQFF.

V is TRBV9 and J is TRBJ2-5; D may be TRBD2 (7 bases). Trimming removed 3 bases at V and 5 bases at J, with 20 bases between. Germline CDR1 SGDLS, CDR2 YYNGEE. The CDR3 extends over 16 amino acids. CDR3: CASSAASGEGDETQYF. The DNA of the CDR3 is TGTGCCAGCAGCGCGGCTAGCGGAGAGGGGGATGAGACCCAGTACTTC.

The rearrangement joins TRBV4-3 to TRBJ2-1; 12 bases are shared with TRBD2. Germline V lookup: CDR1 LGHNA, CDR2 YSLEER. V trimming: 0 bases; J trimming: 0 bases; junction bases outside the gene matches: 3. The CDR3 runs 18 residues. The chain's CDR3 is CASSQEPSGGASYNEQFF. In DNA form, the CDR3 reads TGCGCCAGCAGCCAAGAGCCTAGCGGGGGGGCCTCCTACAATGAGCAGTTCTTC.

Only a few counts were recorded for this clone. V is TRBV28 and J is TRBJ1-4; D remains unclear. The CDR3 sequence is 13 residues long. V was clipped by 2 bases and J by 8 bases, with 9 bases between them. CDR1 MDHEN and CDR2 SYDVKM come from the germline V gene. The DNA for the CDR3 is TGTGCCAGCAGTTTACCCGGGGTCGAAAAACTGTTTTTT. Encoded protein: CASSLPGVEKLFF.

The rearrangement uses TRBV11-3 and TRBJ2-4; 7 bases map to TRBD2. This CDR3 has 16 residues. Germline-derived CDR1 and CDR2 are SGHNT and YENEEA. Losses at the gene ends were 5 bases for V and 1 base for J; bases not matched to a gene: 8. CDR3 coding DNA: TGTGCCAGCAGCCCCGGGAGCGGGACGGCCAAAAACATTCAGTACTTC. Translated, it gives CASSPGSGTAKNIQYF.

The count of this clone is one. The CDR3 protein is CASSLGSGPPTDTQYF. The CDR3 DNA reads as TGTGCCAGCAGCTTAGGGAGCGGGCCCCCCACAGATACGCAGTATTTT. This chain links TRBV11-2 with TRBJ2-3, with D possibly being TRBD2 (6 bases). The CDR3 contains 16 residues. CDR1 and CDR2 (germline): SGHAT, FQNNGV. Between the trimmed V and J ends, which lost 1 base and 2 bases, there was a span of 13 bases.

The J gene is TRBJ1-6, the V gene TRBV9, with TRBD1 as a possible D gene (5 bases). The V gene lost 4 bases and the J gene lost 10 bases, with 12 bases spanning the gap. This CDR3 is built from 13 residues. CDR1 is SGDLS, CDR2 YYNGEE, per germline. CDR3 residues: CASSPTGTSPLHF. CDR3 nucleotides: TGTGCCAGCAGCCCGACCGGGACCTCACCCCTCCACTTT.

This chain links TRBV5-3 with TRBJ2-7; the D is unclear. TRBV5-3 is recorded as an ORF, its role being uncertain. This CDR3 has 11 amino acids. V was cut by 3 bases and J by 5 bases, with 6 bases left in between. CDR3 nucleotide sequence: TGTGCCAGAAGCTGCCTCCACGAGCAGTACTTC. This codes for CARSCLHEQYF.

This clone was detected once. The chain couples TRBV18 to TRBJ1-1; TRBD1 aligns across 7 bases. V shed 4 bases, J shed 10 bases, and the junction held 9 bases outside the gene matches. Germline lookup yields CDR1 KGHSH and CDR2 LQKENI. The CDR3 is made up of 13 amino acids. DNA for the CDR3: TGTGCCAGCTCACGGGCCCAGGGGGGTGGAGCTTTCTTT. It translates to CASSRAQGGGAFF.

The table lists this clone with a few counts. The chain recombines TRBV5-1 with TRBJ2-7; 7 bases agree with TRBD1. This CDR3 comprises 13 residues. From germline, CDR1 is SGHRS and CDR2 YFSETQ. V shed 7 bases and J 2 bases; nucleotides not matched to a gene: 6. CDR3 loop: CASSSGTAYEQYF. As DNA, the CDR3 is TGCGCCAGCTCGTCCGGGACAGCCTACGAGCAGTACTTC.

The chain joins TRBV9 to TRBJ1-5, with no clear D. This CDR3 comprises 16 residues. Trimming pared 3 bases from V and 0 bases from J, leaving 13 bases between. Germline-derived CDR1 and CDR2 are SGDLS and YYNGEE. The CDR3 nucleotides read TGTGCCAGCAGCGCCCAGCGGGGATATAGCAATCAGCCCCAGCATTTT. Translated, it gives CASSAQRGYSNQPQHF.

This chain connects TRBV7-9 to TRBJ1-2; no definite D call. V dropped 1 base and J dropped 7 bases, with 10 bases sitting between them. CDR1 and CDR2 from the germline V gene are SEHNR and FQNEAQ (reference sequence). This CDR3 has 13 amino acids. The CDR3 nucleotides are TGTGCCAGCAGCTTAGGGCATGAGGCTGGCTACACCTTC. This sequence encodes CASSLGHEAGYTF.

The V and J genes are TRBV27 and TRBJ1-2, with 7 bases lining up with TRBD1. With V trimmed by 0 bases and J by 2 bases, 9 bases remained unmatched. CDR1 is MNHEY, CDR2 SMNVEV, per germline (reference sequence). The CDR3 runs 17 residues. This CDR3 reads CASSLSPLRDRNYGYTF. DNA of the CDR3: TGTGCCAGCAGTTTATCCCCCCTCCGGGACAGAAACTATGGCTACACCTTC.

V and J are TRBV18 and TRBJ1-2; 8 nucleotides match TRBD1. J was trimmed by 7 bases and V by 4 bases; bases with no gene match: 14. CDR1 is KGHSH, CDR2 LQKENI, per germline. CDR3 size: 16 residues. The CDR3: CASSQTSRTGSGGYTF. The CDR3 DNA is TGTGCCAGCTCACAAACCTCCAGGACAGGGTCGGGTGGCTACACCTTC.

The V call is TRBV6-1, the J call TRBJ1-2; maybe TRBD1 (5 bases). The CDR3 has 14 amino acids. V was shortened by 3 bases and J by 2 bases, with 10 bases between the two germline ends. Germline V CDR1 and CDR2: MNHNS, SASEGT. For the CDR3, the DNA is TGTGCCAGCAGTGATCAACCAGGGAACTATGGCTACACCTTC. Translated: CASSDQPGNYGYTF.

The chain employs TRBV6-1 and TRBJ1-4, with D perhaps TRBD1 (6 bases). CDR1 and CDR2 (germline): MNHNS, SASEGT. Between the trimmed V and J ends, which lost 3 bases and 7 bases, there was a span of 15 bases. CDR3 size: 15 residues. CDR3 nucleotides: TGTGCCAGCAGTGAGGAAAGGGGGTGGGTTGAAAAACTGTTTTTT. Its protein is CASSEERGWVEKLFF.

This rearrangement joins TRBV10-3 to TRBJ1-1, with a possible D match to TRBD1 (5 bases). CDR1 is ENHRY, CDR2 SYGVKD, per germline. Trimming pared 11 bases from V and 3 bases from J, leaving 16 bases between. The CDR3 extends over 13 amino acids. The CDR3 coding sequence is TGTGCCCTTAGAAAGGACACCTACACTGAAGCTTTCTTT. Its translation: CALRKDTYTEAFF.